One T cell receptor (beta chain) is described in this entry. What it recognizes is unknown. This sample was included in a study of T cell repertoires in ileal Crohn's disease. Overall study findings and caveats: Clonality above 26.8% at surgery always came with endoscopic recurrence. Active smokers at surgery had more clonal expansions than non-smokers.

Clones were sequenced by immunoSEQ multiplex PCR, and TCRdb holds only the in-frame ones, with some missing. In the table there are nearly 8,500 clones, 80% of which are singletons. The sequence was collected from an adult with Crohn's disease. The sequenced sample was ileal tissue.

The CDR3 bases are TGTGCCAGCAGCTTCCCTCTAGCGGAGTTGGAGACCCAGTACTTC. Translation: CASSFPLAELETQYF. The chain combines TRBV11-3 with TRBJ2-5, with 7 nucleotides matching TRBD2. The CDR3 totals 15 residues. The V gene end was trimmed by 3 bases and the J gene end by 5 bases; junction bases not matched to a gene: 9. The V gene's germline CDR1 is SGHNT and CDR2 YENEEA.